This entry lists 16 T cell receptor beta chains sequenced from one sample in a study of technical replicates of blood from four donors. TCRdb keeps only in-frame clones here, not all; method: immunoSEQ multiplex PCR. The data contain around 100,000 clones, roughly 94% of them singletons. The sequencing input was T cells isolated from PBMCs. Receptors were obtained from a human donor in good health.

This chain links TRBV28 with TRBJ1-5; no firm D call. Germline CDR1 and CDR2: MDHEN and SYDVKM. This CDR3 spans 13 amino acids. V was shortened by 6 bases and J by 2 bases, with 8 bases between the two germline ends. The CDR3 DNA is TGTGCCAGCAGCCTAGACGGCAATCAGCCCCAGCATTTT. Amino acid sequence: CASSLDGNQPQHF.

The rearrangement joins TRBV6-1 to TRBJ1-3, with D unresolved. The V end was cut by 8 bases, the J end by 2 bases, with 16 bases between. Germline V gene sequence: CDR1 MNHNS, CDR2 SASEGT. The CDR3 loop spans 15 amino acids. The CDR3 region is CASRLEVNPGNTIYF. CDR3 in DNA: TGTGCCAGCCGCTTGGAGGTGAACCCTGGAAACACCATATATTTT.

The CDR3 nucleotides are TGTGCCAGCAGTGACTCGTATAGCAATCAGCCCCAGCATTTT. Residues: CASSDSYSNQPQHF. This rearrangement joins TRBV27 to TRBJ1-5; D is uncertain. CDR3 size: 14 residues. CDR1 and CDR2 (germline): MNHEY, SMNVEV (reference sequence). V shed 5 bases and J shed 0 bases, with 8 bases lying between them.

The DNA of the CDR3 is TGTGCCAGCAGCCCGATATTTCGACAGGGGTGTTATCAGCCCCAGCATTTT. Translated, it gives CASSPIFRQGCYQPQHF. This sequence joins TRBV11-3 and TRBJ1-5, with TRBD1 matching over 8 bases. Germline V gives CDR1 SGHNT, CDR2 YENEEA. V lost 5 bases and J lost 5; bases outside the gene matches: 14. The CDR3 totals 17 residues.

The chain uses TRBV5-1 and TRBJ2-2; 10 bases align to TRBD1. This CDR3 has 15 amino acids. Germline V gene sequence: CDR1 SGHRS, CDR2 YFSETQ. J gave up 5 bases and V 3 bases, and 4 bases lay outside the gene matches. In DNA form, the CDR3 reads TGCGCCAGCAGCTGGACAGGGGGGATAACCGGGGAGCTGTTTTTT. This gives the protein CASSWTGGITGELFF.

V usage is TRBV9 and J usage is TRBJ1-1, with a weak D call TRBD1 (6 bases). Germline lookup yields CDR1 SGDLS and CDR2 YYNGEE. The CDR3 sequence is 15 residues long. The V end lost 5 bases, the J end lost 5 bases, and 19 bases lay between the germline ends. CDR3 residues: CASSRKIRGETEAFF. CDR3 DNA: TGTGCCAGCAGTCGTAAAATCAGGGGAGAAACTGAAGCTTTCTTT.

V and J are TRBV11-3 and TRBJ2-2, with D unclear. Germline assignment: CDR1 SGHNT and CDR2 YENEEA. This CDR3 comprises 15 residues. Trimming shortened V by 0 bases and J by 4 bases, and 9 bases separated the two germline ends. The CDR3 loop is CASSLEGTVTGELFF. The DNA for the CDR3 is TGTGCCAGCAGCTTAGAAGGAACAGTCACCGGGGAGCTGTTTTTT.

The chain employs TRBV11-2 and TRBJ1-2; D unresolved. Per the germline V gene, CDR1 is SGHAT and CDR2 is FQNNGV. With 0 bases removed from V and 4 bases from J, the gap between germline ends came to 6 bases. The CDR3 has 13 amino acids. The CDR3 is CASSLDGAYGYTF. As DNA, the CDR3 is TGTGCCAGCAGCTTAGACGGAGCCTATGGCTACACCTTC.

The chain employs TRBV7-9 and TRBJ2-7; 7 bases fit TRBD1. The germline gives CDR1 SEHNR, CDR2 FQNEAQ (reference sequence). The CDR3 is made up of 15 amino acids. V lost 4 bases, J lost 3 bases, and 9 bases stayed unmatched. CDR3 region: CASSSFRDSDYEQYF. CDR3 coding DNA: TGTGCCAGCAGCTCCTTCCGGGACAGCGACTACGAGCAGTACTTC.

This clone has just one count. The J gene is TRBJ2-7, the V gene TRBV9; D gene unclear. The CDR3 is made up of 13 amino acids. The V end lost 3 bases, the J end lost 0 bases, and 7 bases lay between the germline ends. The germline V gene has CDR1 SGDLS and CDR2 YYNGEE. For the CDR3, the DNA is TGTGCCAGCAGCGCCACTGGCTCCTACGAGCAGTACTTC. This sequence encodes CASSATGSYEQYF. Combining the CDR3 with reference TRBV9 and TRBJ2-7 gives the whole variable domain DSGVTQTPKHLITATGQRVTLRCSPRSGDLSVYWYQQSLDQGLQFLIQYYNGEERAKGNILERFSAQQFPDLHSELNLSSLELGDSALYFCASSATGSYEQYFGPGTRLTVT.

The gene calls are TRBV5-8 and TRBJ2-5, with 13 bases matching TRBD2. The J segment lost 5 bases and the V segment lost 4 bases, leaving 8 bases of the junction unmatched. Germline V gives CDR1 SGHTS, CDR2 YDEGEE. The CDR3 is made up of 16 amino acids. CDR3 protein: CASSQGTSGKEETQYF. CDR3 sequence (DNA): TGTGCCAGCAGCCAAGGGACTAGCGGGAAGGAGGAGACCCAGTACTTC. Supplemented by reference TRBV5-8 and TRBJ2-5, the full variable domain reads EAGVTQSPTHLIKTRGQQATLRCSPISGHTSVYWYQQALGLGLQFLLWYDEGEERNRGNFPPRFSGRQFPNYSSELNVNALELEDSALYLCASSQGTSGKEETQYFGPGTRLLVL.

This chain links TRBV4-1 with TRBJ1-2; 7 bases line up with TRBD1. The V segment lost 1 base and the J segment 8 bases; nucleotides outside the gene matches: 22. The germline V gene has CDR1 MGHRA and CDR2 YSYEKL. The CDR3 runs 19 residues. The CDR3 coding sequence is TGCGCCAGCAGCCAAGGCCTCGTACGACAGAGCAGGGGGTCTACGGGCTACACCTTC. It is translated as CASSQGLVRQSRGSTGYTF.

Written as DNA, the CDR3 is TGCAGCGTTGAAGGGACTAGCGGGAGAAGTCCAAGCTCCTACAATGAGCAGTTCTTC. Translation gives CSVEGTSGRSPSSYNEQFF. The chain combines TRBV29-1 with TRBJ2-1; 13 nucleotides match TRBD2. The germline CDR1 and CDR2 sequences are SQVTM and ANQGSEA. This CDR3 is built from 19 residues. V shed 1 base and J 0 bases; nucleotides not matched to a gene: 9.

CDR3 sequence reads: CASSPGTSGRASVKNIQYF. For the CDR3, the DNA is TGTGCCAGCAGCCCCGGGACTAGCGGGAGGGCCTCGGTAAAAAACATTCAGTACTTC. J is TRBJ2-4 and V is TRBV5-5; 16 bases map to TRBD2. The CDR3 has 19 residues. V shed 4 bases and J 4 bases; nucleotides not matched to a gene: 11. Germline CDR1 reads SGHKS; CDR2 reads YYEKEE (reference sequence).

In DNA, the CDR3 is TGCAGCGTAAAATCCGGGACTAGCCTCTCCTACGAGCAGTACTTC. Translating it yields CSVKSGTSLSYEQYF. The V gene is TRBV29-1, the J gene TRBJ2-7, with TRBD2 matching over 9 bases. Germline lookup yields CDR1 SQVTM and CDR2 ANQGSEA. The CDR3 sequence is 15 residues long. The V and J ends lost 6 bases and 0 bases, in that order; junction bases with no gene match: 9.

This chain joins TRBV27 and TRBJ1-3; D is possibly TRBD1 (6 bases). Germline CDR1 and CDR2: MNHEY and SMNVEV (reference sequence). Trimming left V 4 bases short and J 4 bases short, with 8 bases between. CDR3 length equals 13 residues. CDR3 coding DNA: TGTGCCAGCAGTTCAGACAGGGGAAACACCATATATTTT. Translated: CASSSDRGNTIYF.